This TCR beta chain was recovered during a study of blood T cell repertoires in COVID-19. Overall study: From T cells, B-cell-depleted T cells, or PBMCs came the material, which was cDNA or gDNA.

Original methodology: By means of reference gene primer amplification, nucleated cell counts were estimated. The repertoire was sequenced with immunoSEQ multiplex PCR; TCRdb's copy has only in-frame clones and lacks some. That table supplies the V and J calls and clone size; D and trimming were determined from the DNA. The sample records about 52,000 clones, about 83% being singletons. The J segment lost 5 bases and the V segment lost 4 bases, leaving 8 bases of the junction unmatched. Germline CDR1 and CDR2: SGHRS and YFSETQ. This CDR3 is 15 amino acids long. The clonotype originates from a man between 65 and 85 years old with active COVID-19. The rearrangement links TRBV5-1 to TRBJ2-2; 7 bases agree with TRBD1. Sequences were obtained from peripheral blood. CDR3: CASSPTGKLTGELFF. In DNA form, the CDR3 reads TGCGCCAGCAGCCCGACAGGGAAGTTGACCGGGGAGCTGTTTTTT.